The table lists the clone carrying this TCR beta chain with a few counts. TCRdb called the 5' RACE reads again in MiXCR, with one record for every CDR3 protein. The repertoire has about 55,000 distinct CDR3 sequences, approximately 9.5% of them found once; the top ten carry more than 0.95%. This sample was taken from a study of T-cell memory formation after mild COVID-19. As for the study in general: TCR clusters were mostly donor specific.

This CDR3 has 15 residues. The germline gives CDR1 SEHNR, CDR2 FQNEAQ (reference sequence). V dropped 5 bases and J dropped 1; count of bases not matched to a gene: 5. The sequence was collected from a man aged 18 to 30 who had mild COVID-19 (a few samples of this study predate the infection). Cell type and time point are not known. The chain links TRBV7-9 to TRBJ1-1; 9 bases are shared with TRBD1. Sequenced input: PBMCs or a T cell subset sorted from them (not recorded which). CDR3 region: CASSAPGQGNTEAFF. DNA of the CDR3: TGTGCCAGCAGCGCGCCGGGACAGGGGAACACTGAAGCTTTCTTT.